This T cell receptor (beta chain) appears in the sequencing data of a study of shared clonotypes between healthy human individuals. V was cut by 1 base and J by 6 bases, with 10 bases left in between. This CDR3 region has 14 residues. Germline V lookup: CDR1 SGDLS, CDR2 YYNGEE. This table comes from immunoSEQ multiplex PCR, and its TCRdb copy is limited to in-frame clones, with some not included. The sample carries about 2.4 million clones, approximately 94% recorded once. The chain links TRBV9 to TRBJ2-2; D remains unclear. This TCR was sampled from a man aged 18 to 30 in good health. Sequenced material: naive CD4+ T cells sorted from blood. As for subset: CD45RA+ positively selected. CDR3 loop: CASSVRGPPGELFF. The CDR3 bases are TGTGCCAGCAGCGTACGAGGACCACCCGGGGAGCTGTTTTTT.